Shown below are 32 T cell receptor beta chains from a single sample sequenced in a study of graft-versus-host responses after intestinal transplantation. No antigen has been assigned to these receptors. The data were produced by immunoSEQ multiplex PCR, yet TCRdb's version contains in-frame clones alone and is incomplete. The top ten clones hold roughly 2% of a sample with 100,000 or so clones, more than 85% of them seen once. Sequencing used unstimulated CD8+ T cells sorted from spleen or lymph node cells, obtained before intestinal transplant. The receptors derive from a human donor who received an intestinal transplant.

V usage is TRBV10-1 and J usage is TRBJ2-1; TRBD1 agrees at 10 bases. J gave up 4 bases and V 2 bases, and 5 bases lay outside the gene matches. Germline V lookup: CDR1 WNHNN, CDR2 SYGVQD (reference sequence). There are 16 residues in the CDR3. CDR3 sequence (DNA): TGCGCCAGCAGTGAGGGAGGGGACAGGGGTTACAATGAGCAGTTCTTC. It encodes CASSEGGDRGYNEQFF.

In its sample, this clone was seen a few times. The rearrangement joins TRBV28 to TRBJ1-1, with 9 bases that match TRBD1. Germline CDR1 is MDHEN and CDR2 is SYDVKM. The CDR3 contains 14 residues. With V trimmed by 4 bases and J by 4 bases, 4 bases remained unmatched. As DNA, the CDR3 is TGTGCCAGCAGTTCCCGACAGGGGGTCACTGAAGCTTTCTTT. It is translated as CASSSRQGVTEAFF.

This chain uses TRBV15 with TRBJ2-1, with 8 bases that match TRBD2. The J segment lost 4 bases and the V segment lost 0 bases, leaving 5 bases of the junction unmatched. CDR3 length: 16 amino acids. Germline V gene lookup returns CDR1 LNHNV and CDR2 YYDKDF (reference sequence). This chain's CDR3 is CATSRDSPSGYNEQFF. CDR3 DNA: TGTGCCACCAGCAGAGATTCTCCTAGCGGGTACAATGAGCAGTTCTTC.

The chain couples TRBV25-1 to TRBJ1-2, with TRBD1 matching over 9 bases. The trim removed 8 bases at V and 8 bases at J, leaving 3 bases unmatched. The CDR3 contains 11 residues. CDR1 and CDR2 from the germline V gene are MGHDK and SYGVNS. The CDR3 spells CASDRGEGYTF. CDR3 nucleotide sequence: TGTGCCAGCGACAGGGGGGAGGGCTACACCTTC.

The chain joins TRBV15 to TRBJ1-1, with 8 bases that match TRBD1. Germline assignment: CDR1 LNHNV and CDR2 YYDKDF (reference sequence). This CDR3 comprises 14 residues. J lost 0 bases, V lost 7 bases, and 4 bases had no gene match. CDR3 bases: TGTGCCACCAATTCAGGGGGCTTGAACACTGAAGCTTTCTTT. This translates into CATNSGGLNTEAFF.

This chain links TRBV21-1 with TRBJ2-7; TRBD2 was called by the table and not checked on the DNA. TRBV21-1 corresponds to a pseudogene. The CDR3 consists of 17 residues. CDR3 protein: CASRTPAPRGGPYEQYF. The CDR3 DNA sequence: TGTGCCAGCAGGACACCTGCCCCGCGGGGGGGGCCATACGAGCAGTACTTC.

The gene calls are TRBV6-1 and TRBJ2-7; a possible D gene is TRBD1 (7 bases). Germline V CDR1 and CDR2: MNHNS, SASEGT. This CDR3 comprises 13 residues. Trimming took 6 bases from V and 7 from J, leaving 16 bases between them. CDR3 residues: CASRPGGRGEQYF. DNA of the CDR3: TGTGCCAGCAGACCAGGGGGGCGAGGGGAGCAGTACTTC.

This clone was observed a single time. This chain uses TRBV10-2 with TRBJ2-5, with 9 bases aligning to TRBD1. This CDR3 region has 15 residues. The V gene's germline CDR1 is WSHSY and CDR2 SAAADI. With 6 bases clipped from V and 5 bases from J, the junction kept 10 bases outside the gene matches. The CDR3 here is CASSQGTGKDETQYF. CDR3 nucleotides: TGCGCCAGCAGCCAAGGGACAGGGAAGGATGAGACCCAGTACTTC.

V gene TRBV27 combines with J gene TRBJ2-7; D is perhaps TRBD2 (7 bases). Germline values: CDR1 MNHEY, CDR2 SMNVEV (reference sequence). V lost 5 bases, J lost 0 bases, and 20 bases lay in between. The CDR3 has 17 amino acids. The CDR3 is CASSPIIGGGDSYEQYF. The DNA of the CDR3 is TGTGCCAGCAGTCCCATTATTGGAGGGGGGGACTCCTACGAGCAGTACTTC.

The chain employs TRBV7-9 and TRBJ1-4, with D perhaps matching TRBD1 (5 bases). The CDR3 has 15 amino acids. The germline V gene has CDR1 SEHNR and CDR2 FQNEAQ (reference sequence). The V gene lost 5 bases and the J gene lost 2 bases, with 12 bases spanning the gap. CDR3 DNA sequence: TGTGCCAGCAGCCATCCCGGGGGTACTAATGAAAAACTGTTTTTT. Translating it yields CASSHPGGTNEKLFF.

The chain combines TRBV27 with TRBJ1-6; TRBD1 is a possible D gene (6 bases). Germline assignment: CDR1 MNHEY and CDR2 SMNVEV (reference sequence). The CDR3 is made up of 14 amino acids. V was pared by 3 bases and J by 8 bases, with 11 bases between. The CDR3 reads CASSFAGADSPLHF. The CDR3 coding sequence is TGTGCCAGCAGTTTTGCGGGGGCCGATTCACCCCTCCACTTT.

The gene calls are TRBV7-9 and TRBJ2-1, with D possibly being TRBD1 (6 bases). The ends were cut back, 5 bases at V and 3 bases at J, with 23 bases in the middle. CDR1 and CDR2 (germline): SEHNR, FQNEAQ (reference sequence). CDR3 length: 18 residues. This chain's CDR3 is CASSADRRGKKNYNEQFF. The DNA for the CDR3 is TGTGCCAGCAGCGCTGACAGAAGGGGGAAGAAAAACTACAATGAGCAGTTCTTC.

This chain links TRBV14 with TRBJ2-7; possible D gene TRBD2, 6 bases. CDR1 SGHDN and CDR2 FVKESK come from the germline V gene. The CDR3 loop spans 17 amino acids. V lost 4 bases to trimming and J lost 5 bases, with 24 bases between them. CDR3 in amino acids: CASSRGAGGISFNEQYF. DNA for the CDR3: TGTGCCAGCAGCCGGGGAGCCGGAGGGATAAGTTTTAACGAGCAGTACTTC.

The J gene is TRBJ2-3, the V gene TRBV19, with D tentatively TRBD2 (7 bases). This CDR3 comprises 14 residues. V shed 5 bases and J shed 6 bases, with 15 bases lying between them. The germline V gene encodes CDR1 LNHDA and CDR2 SQIVND (reference sequence). CDR3 nucleotide sequence: TGTGCCAGTAGTCCTCGGACTAGGGGGGATACGCAGTATTTT. It specifies CASSPRTRGDTQYF.

The rearrangement links TRBV29-1 to TRBJ1-2; TRBD1 aligns across 7 bases. The germline gives CDR1 SQVTM, CDR2 ANQGSEA. Germline trimming cut 7 bases from V and 4 bases from J; bases unmatched to any gene: 12. The CDR3 has 14 residues. This CDR3 is CSDYTGTEVYGYTF. Written as DNA, the CDR3 is TGCAGCGATTATACCGGGACAGAAGTCTATGGCTACACCTTC.

This chain connects TRBV14 to TRBJ2-2, with 8 bases fitting TRBD1. Germline V lookup: CDR1 SGHDN, CDR2 FVKESK. The CDR3 is 17 amino acids. Trimming took 4 bases from V and 1 from J; bases not matched to a gene: 8. CDR3 protein: CASSLTGAIGNTGELFF. The CDR3 DNA reads as TGTGCCAGCAGCCTGACAGGGGCGATAGGGAACACCGGGGAGCTGTTTTTT.

V usage is TRBV6-1 and J usage is TRBJ1-2; D unclear. Germline CDR1 and CDR2: MNHNS and SASEGT. Trimming took 0 bases from V and 5 from J, leaving 13 bases between them. The CDR3 contains 15 residues. The CDR3: CASSEAVAGGYGYTF. CDR3 DNA sequence: TGTGCCAGCAGTGAAGCAGTCGCAGGTGGTTATGGCTACACCTTC.

The CDR3 protein is CASSSYPSGGAYNEQFF. As DNA, the CDR3 is TGTGCCAGCAGCTCCTATCCTAGCGGGGGGGCGTACAATGAGCAGTTCTTC. The chain joins TRBV7-2 to TRBJ2-1, with 12 nucleotides matching TRBD2. The J segment lost 4 bases and the V segment lost 4 bases, leaving 8 bases of the junction unmatched. The CDR3 sequence is 17 residues long. Germline V gene lookup returns CDR1 SGHTA and CDR2 FQGNSA.

The chain joins TRBV29-1 to TRBJ2-3, with 8 nucleotides matching TRBD1. The trim removed 7 bases at V and 5 bases at J, leaving 5 bases unmatched. CDR1 SQVTM and CDR2 ANQGSEA come from the germline V gene. The CDR3 has 12 amino acids. CDR3 in DNA: TGCAGCGCAGGGGGCTTTGAAGATACGCAGTATTTT. Its protein is CSAGGFEDTQYF.

The gene calls are TRBV9 and TRBJ2-7, with D perhaps matching TRBD2 (5 bases). The V gene lost 4 bases and the J gene lost 4 bases, with 15 bases spanning the gap. Germline CDR1 and CDR2: SGDLS and YYNGEE. The CDR3 consists of 14 residues. CDR3 amino acids: CASSTTLREYEQYF. The CDR3 DNA is TGTGCCAGCAGCACTACTCTAAGGGAGTACGAGCAGTACTTC.

The chain couples TRBV6-4 to TRBJ2-5, with 11 bases that match TRBD2. The ends lost 9 bases at V and 3 bases at J; junction bases unmatched: 15. Germline loops: CDR1 MRHNA, CDR2 SNTAGT. CDR3 length: 17 amino acids. DNA for the CDR3: TGTGCCAGACGGACTAGCGGGTTAAATAGGGTTGAAGAGACCCAGTACTTC. Its protein product is CARRTSGLNRVEETQYF.

The CDR3 here is CAWRSGTGELFF. DNA for the CDR3: TGTGCCTGGAGGTCCGGTACCGGGGAGCTGTTTTTT. This chain joins TRBV30 and TRBJ2-2; D is ambiguous. The CDR3 consists of 12 residues. Germline CDR1 and CDR2: GTSNPN and SVGIG (reference sequence). V was shortened by 3 bases and J by 5 bases, with 7 bases between the two germline ends.

The V call is TRBV5-6, the J call TRBJ1-1; possible D gene TRBD1, 6 bases. CDR3 length: 13 amino acids. Germline-derived CDR1 and CDR2 are SGHDT and YYEEEE. V was cut by 0 bases and J by 6 bases, with 9 bases left in between. The CDR3 DNA reads TGTGCCAGCAGCTTGGGGGGACACCCTGAAGCTTTCTTT. Translating it yields CASSLGGHPEAFF.

The chain links TRBV4-3 to TRBJ2-1; D perhaps matches TRBD2 (5 bases). CDR1 is LGHNA and CDR2 is YSLEER in the germline V gene. The germline V and J ends were trimmed by 1 base and 6 bases, with 13 bases remaining between them. This CDR3 region has 15 residues. CDR3 residues: CASSQGVARANEQFF. In nucleotides, the CDR3 is TGCGCCAGCAGCCAAGGGGTAGCGAGGGCCAATGAGCAGTTCTTC.

The chain employs TRBV5-5 and TRBJ2-7, with 9 nucleotides matching TRBD2. V lost 2 bases and J lost 2; bases outside the gene matches: 5. The CDR3 runs 15 residues. Germline V lookup: CDR1 SGHKS, CDR2 YYEKEE (reference sequence). CDR3 sequence (DNA): TGTGCCAGCAGCTTAAGCGGGGGGATTACCTACGAGCAGTACTTC. Its translation is CASSLSGGITYEQYF.

The rearrangement uses TRBV4-1 and TRBJ1-2, with 7 bases aligning to TRBD1. The CDR3 runs 16 residues. The germline V gene encodes CDR1 MGHRA and CDR2 YSYEKL. J lost 2 bases, V lost 1 base, and 7 bases had no gene match. The CDR3 nucleotides read TGCGCCAGCAGCCAAGGGGAACAGGGGAACAACTATGGCTACACCTTC. As protein: CASSQGEQGNNYGYTF.

This clone was recorded once. The genes are TRBV30 and TRBJ2-1; tentatively, D is TRBD2 (5 bases). Germline-derived CDR1 and CDR2 are GTSNPN and SVGIG (reference sequence). This CDR3 is 14 amino acids long. With 3 bases removed from V and 6 bases from J, the gap between germline ends came to 15 bases. CDR3 in DNA: TGTGCCTGGAGATACGGAGGCAGCGGCAATGAGCAGTTCTTC. As protein: CAWRYGGSGNEQFF.

This clone appeared once. The rearrangement joins TRBV20-1 to TRBJ1-2, with a tentative D call TRBD1 (6 bases). The CDR3 loop spans 11 amino acids. Germline V gene sequence: CDR1 DFQATT, CDR2 SNEGSKA (reference sequence). The CDR3 region is CGTPTGPGYTF. As DNA, the CDR3 is TGCGGAACCCCGACAGGCCCGGGCTACACCTTC.

The chain carries TRBV6-4 and TRBJ2-1, with 11 bases lining up with TRBD1. CDR1 is MRHNA and CDR2 is SNTAGT in the germline V gene. Trimming removed 2 bases from V and 7 bases from J; junction bases left unmatched: 1. The CDR3 has 14 amino acids. The chain's CDR3 is CASSDGTGGNEQFF. CDR3 DNA sequence: TGTGCCAGCAGTGACGGGACAGGGGGGAATGAGCAGTTCTTC.

Only one count was recorded for this clone. The V gene is TRBV2, the J gene TRBJ1-2; 8 nucleotides match TRBD1. The CDR3 contains 18 residues. V was clipped by 4 bases and J by 1 base; unmatched bases: 14. Germline-derived CDR1 and CDR2 are SNHLY and FYNNEI. Written as DNA, the CDR3 is TGTGCCAGCAGTGTAACCCGTGGACAGGGAATAATTAACTATGGCTACACCTTC. It is translated as CASSVTRGQGIINYGYTF.

The gene calls are TRBV7-9 and TRBJ1-2; a possible D gene is TRBD1 (6 bases). Looked up from germline, CDR1 is SEHNR and CDR2 is FQNEAQ (reference sequence). There are 14 residues in the CDR3. The V gene lost 4 bases and the J gene lost 5 bases, with 14 bases spanning the gap. In DNA, the CDR3 is TGTGCCAGCAGCTCCACGCAGGGGCGATATGGCTACACCTTC. Residues: CASSSTQGRYGYTF.

The gene calls are TRBV2 and TRBJ2-3; 7 bases agree with TRBD2. This CDR3 comprises 16 residues. Looked up from germline, CDR1 is SNHLY and CDR2 is FYNNEI. With 0 bases clipped from V and 2 bases from J, the junction kept 5 bases outside the gene matches. CDR3 bases: TGTGCCAGCAGTGAAGCTACCAGCGGGATCACAGATACGCAGTATTTT. Its translation is CASSEATSGITDTQYF. The full variable domain, rest sourced from reference TRBV2 and TRBJ2-3, is EPEVTQTPSHQVTQMGQEVILRCVPISNHLYFYWYRQILGQKVEFLVSFYNNEISEKSEIFDDQFSVERPDGSNFTLKIRSTKLEDSAMYFCASSEATSGITDTQYFGPGTRLTVL.